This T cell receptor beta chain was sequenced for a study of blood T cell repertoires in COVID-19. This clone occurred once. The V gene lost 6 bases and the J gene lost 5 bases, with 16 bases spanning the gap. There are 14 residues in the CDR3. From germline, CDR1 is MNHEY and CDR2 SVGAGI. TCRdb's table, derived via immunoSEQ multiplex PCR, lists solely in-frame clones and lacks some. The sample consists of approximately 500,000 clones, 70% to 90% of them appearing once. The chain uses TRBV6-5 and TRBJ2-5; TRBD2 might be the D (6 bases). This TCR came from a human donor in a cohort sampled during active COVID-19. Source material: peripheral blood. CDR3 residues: CASRRTGGLETQYF. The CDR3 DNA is TGTGCCAGCAGGCGCACCGGGGGTTTGGAGACCCAGTACTTC.